The present T cell receptor (beta chain) was sequenced within a study of cytomegalovirus exposure and HLA in healthy donors. General study results and limits: Generally TCR sequences proved uncommon, though certain public TCRs appeared in numerous donors.

This CDR3 is 14 amino acids long. V was clipped by 10 bases and J by 5 bases, with 20 bases between them. The germline V gene has CDR1 MNHEY and CDR2 SVGAGI. The PCR used 60 Vbeta and 13 Jbeta primers. Generated by immunoSEQ multiplex PCR, the TCRdb table keeps only in-frame clones and is missing some. This table holds about 31,000 clones, around nine tenths found once. This clone was detected once. Its antigen remains unknown. The sequence was collected from a boy between 10 and 17 years old in good health and CMV-seronegative. V gene TRBV6-5 combines with J gene TRBJ2-5; TRBD2 might be the D (7 bases). The sample comprised PBMCs. The CDR3 DNA reads as TGTGCCACCGGGGAGGGGGGGGCAGGGGAGACCCAGTACTTC. Amino acid sequence: CATGEGGAGETQYF.